The 24 T cell receptor beta chains below were found in one sample sequenced in a study of blood T cell repertoires in COVID-19. Profiled with immunoSEQ multiplex PCR; TCRdb holds only in-frame clones, not every one. The table records some 140,000 clones, roughly 87% of them present only once. The sample was PBMCs or T cells enriched from blood (not recorded which). The source of these receptors is a man aged 25 to 40 who had recovered from COVID-19.

This rearrangement joins TRBV2 to TRBJ2-3, with TRBD2 identical over 11 bases. There are 16 residues in the CDR3. Germline-derived CDR1 and CDR2 are SNHLY and FYNNEI. The V gene end was trimmed by 4 bases and the J gene end by 4 bases; junction bases not matched to a gene: 7. The CDR3 DNA follows: TGTGCCAGCAGTGGCTCCACTAGCGGGAGCCCAGATACGCAGTATTTT. As protein: CASSGSTSGSPDTQYF.

CDR3: CASSVGLGSYNEQFF. CDR3 in DNA: TGTGCCAGCAGCGTGGGCCTCGGCTCCTACAATGAGCAGTTCTTC. This rearrangement joins TRBV9 to TRBJ2-1; D is unclear. Germline V gives CDR1 SGDLS, CDR2 YYNGEE. Trimming took 2 bases from V and 0 from J, leaving 9 bases between them. The CDR3 covers 15 residues. Full variable domain (outside the CDR3, taken from reference TRBV9 and TRBJ2-1): DSGVTQTPKHLITATGQRVTLRCSPRSGDLSVYWYQQSLDQGLQFLIQYYNGEERAKGNILERFSAQQFPDLHSELNLSSLELGDSALYFCASSVGLGSYNEQFFGPGTRLTVL.

The V gene is TRBV5-4, the J gene TRBJ2-1; the match to TRBD1 covers 7 bases. This CDR3 region has 13 residues. Germline CDR1 reads SGHNT; CDR2 reads YYREEE (reference sequence). The CDR3 spells CVTSRQGSDEQFF. The CDR3 bases are TGTGTCACGTCTAGACAGGGTAGCGATGAGCAGTTCTTC.

V and J are TRBV29-1 and TRBJ2-7; tentatively, D is TRBD1 (6 bases). The CDR3 is made up of 12 amino acids. The germline V gene encodes CDR1 SQVTM and CDR2 ANQGSEA. The V end lost 6 bases, the J end lost 2 bases, and 11 bases lay between the germline ends. This CDR3 is CSVQDSTYEQYF. CDR3 in DNA: TGCAGCGTCCAGGACAGTACCTACGAGCAGTACTTC.

The chain uses TRBV7-6 and TRBJ2-2, with D tentatively TRBD2 (5 bases). The CDR3 has 17 amino acids. Between the trimmed V and J ends, which lost 0 bases and 3 bases, there was a span of 14 bases. The germline gives CDR1 SGHVS, CDR2 FNYEAQ. The CDR3 DNA is TGTGCCAGCAGCTTAGCCCTCGAGGGTGGGGACACCGGGGAGCTGTTTTTT. This translates into CASSLALEGGDTGELFF.

This sequence joins TRBV6-5 and TRBJ2-5, with TRBD2 identical over 7 bases. After removal of 7 bases from V and 7 bases from J, the junction contained 15 bases not matched to a gene. The CDR3 spans 15 residues. The germline gives CDR1 MNHEY, CDR2 SVGAGI. The CDR3 nucleotides read TGTGCCAGCAAAACTAATAGCGGGCTCGATCGGACCCAGTACTTC. It codes for CASKTNSGLDRTQYF.

V usage is TRBV6-5 and J usage is TRBJ2-5; D may be TRBD1 (6 bases). The CDR3 covers 15 residues. V lost 5 bases, J lost 5 bases, and 18 bases lay in between. The V gene's germline CDR1 is MNHEY and CDR2 SVGAGI. The CDR3 DNA is TGTGCCAGCAGTCGGGACATCCTCGGGGAGGAGACCCAGTACTTC. It encodes CASSRDILGEETQYF.

The chain uses TRBV18 and TRBJ1-1; D unclear. Trimming took 6 bases from V and 0 from J, leaving 14 bases between them. The CDR3 is 15 amino acids. CDR1 and CDR2 (germline): KGHSH, LQKENI. The CDR3 here is CASSQEAYMNTEAFF. The CDR3 DNA sequence: TGTGCCAGCTCTCAGGAAGCCTACATGAACACTGAAGCTTTCTTT.

This chain connects TRBV18 to TRBJ2-1, with 7 bases lining up with TRBD2. The V gene end was trimmed by 2 bases and the J gene end by 5 bases; junction bases not matched to a gene: 9. Germline V gives CDR1 KGHSH, CDR2 LQKENI. The CDR3 runs to 16 residues. The CDR3, as DNA: TGTGCCAGCTCACCAAATCAAGCGGGAACCAACAATGAGCAGTTCTTC. The encoded protein is CASSPNQAGTNNEQFF.

The chain joins TRBV10-1 to TRBJ2-3, with 8 bases matching TRBD1. Losses at the gene ends were 4 bases for V and 4 bases for J; bases not matched to a gene: 7. The length of the CDR3 is 15 residues. The V gene's germline CDR1 is WNHNN and CDR2 SYGVQD (reference sequence). The CDR3 DNA follows: TGCGCCAGCAGTGCCGAACAGGGGGGCGCAGATACGCAGTATTTT. Encoded protein: CASSAEQGGADTQYF.

This chain links TRBV5-4 with TRBJ1-3; 9 bases agree with TRBD1. With 4 bases clipped from V and 1 base from J, the junction kept 9 bases outside the gene matches. The CDR3 length is 17 residues. Germline V lookup: CDR1 SGHNT, CDR2 YYREEE (reference sequence). CDR3 nucleotides: TGTGCCAGCAGCACAGCGGACAGGGGCATATCTGGAAACACCATATATTTT. Its protein is CASSTADRGISGNTIYF.

The gene calls are TRBV11-3 and TRBJ2-1; 8 positions agree with TRBD2. Germline values: CDR1 SGHNT, CDR2 YENEEA. V gave up 5 bases and J gave up 7 bases; unmatched junction bases: 16. The CDR3 extends over 17 amino acids. CDR3 sequence (DNA): TGTGCCAGCAGCGCCGGACCCTGGGCGGGAGGTTGGAATGAGCAGTTCTTC. This gives the protein CASSAGPWAGGWNEQFF.

The chain combines TRBV6-2 or TRBV6-3 with TRBJ2-7; weak D call: TRBD2 (6 bases). Deletions cut 5 bases from V and 2 bases from J, with 16 bases between. This CDR3 has 15 amino acids. Germline loops: CDR1 MNHEY, CDR2 SVGEGT. The CDR3 nucleotides read TGTGCCAGCAGTGACGGGGGTGCACTCCCCTACGAGCAGTACTTC. Its translation: CASSDGGALPYEQYF.

The chain has TRBV18 and TRBJ2-1; TRBD1 aligns across 7 bases. Germline CDR1 is KGHSH and CDR2 is LQKENI. This CDR3 has 16 amino acids. The ends lost 0 bases at V and 8 bases at J; junction bases unmatched: 10. As DNA, the CDR3 is TGTGCCAGCTCACCACCACGACAGGGTCTGTTGGATGAGCAGTTCTTC. It is translated as CASSPPRQGLLDEQFF. The variable domain in full, completed from reference TRBV18 and TRBJ2-1, reads NAGVMQNPRHLVRRRGQEARLRCSPMKGHSHVYWYRQLPEEGLKFMVYLQKENIIDESGMPKERFSAEFPKEGPSILRIQQVVRGDSAAYFCASSPPRQGLLDEQFFGPGTRLTVL.

The genes are TRBV4-1 and TRBJ2-1; 15 positions agree with TRBD2. Germline V gene sequence: CDR1 MGHRA, CDR2 YSYEKL. Germline trimming cut 1 base from V and 4 bases from J; bases unmatched to any gene: 2. The CDR3 is 17 amino acids. The CDR3 protein is CASSQGTSGGVYNEQFF. CDR3 in DNA: TGCGCCAGCAGCCAAGGGACTAGCGGGGGGGTTTACAATGAGCAGTTCTTC.

This clone came up once. The rearrangement joins TRBV5-4 to TRBJ2-1; possible D gene TRBD1, 5 bases. The V gene's germline CDR1 is SGHNT and CDR2 YYREEE (reference sequence). V was trimmed by 0 bases and J by 7 bases, leaving 20 bases between them. This CDR3 spans 17 amino acids. CDR3 DNA: TGTGCCAGCAGCTTGGCCTTACGGAGTGGGGCGAAGAATGAGCAGTTCTTC. Translating it yields CASSLALRSGAKNEQFF.

This rearrangement joins TRBV5-4 to TRBJ2-5; TRBD1 aligns across 8 bases. This CDR3 comprises 17 residues. Germline loops: CDR1 SGHNT, CDR2 YYREEE (reference sequence). Trimming took 0 bases from V and 5 from J; bases not matched to a gene: 12. CDR3 amino acids: CASSLEGRQGAGETQYF. The DNA for the CDR3 is TGTGCCAGCAGCTTGGAAGGGCGGCAGGGGGCTGGGGAGACCCAGTACTTC.

This chain joins TRBV5-1 and TRBJ2-3; TRBD2 matches 8 bases. Germline trimming cut 3 bases from V and 6 bases from J; bases unmatched to any gene: 6. Germline CDR1 is SGHRS and CDR2 is YFSETQ. CDR3 length: 14 residues. DNA of the CDR3: TGCGCCAGCAGCTCCCCTCGGGAGGGCGATACGCAGTATTTT. Translated: CASSSPREGDTQYF.

The chain uses TRBV29-1 and TRBJ2-5, with 8 bases identical to TRBD1. Germline assignment: CDR1 SQVTM and CDR2 ANQGSEA. V trimming: 4 bases; J trimming: 2 bases; junction bases outside the gene matches: 18. The CDR3 spans 18 residues. The DNA of the CDR3 is TGCAGCGTTGCGGGTCAGGGGGCTGGTCGACTACGACAAGAGACCCAGTACTTC. As protein: CSVAGQGAGRLRQETQYF.

CDR3 in amino acids: CASRAGGDSPLHF. DNA of the CDR3: TGTGCCAGCAGGGCGGGCGGAGATTCACCCCTCCACTTT. The V and J genes are TRBV21-1 and TRBJ1-6. TRBV21-1 is deemed a pseudogene. The CDR3 loop spans 13 amino acids.

The V call is TRBV29-1, the J call TRBJ1-1; no clear D gene. The ends were cut back, 3 bases at V and 0 bases at J, with 11 bases in the middle. CDR3 length: 14 amino acids. Germline lookup yields CDR1 SQVTM and CDR2 ANQGSEA. CDR3 protein: CSVDKTGMNTEAFF. DNA of the CDR3: TGCAGCGTTGACAAGACGGGGATGAACACTGAAGCTTTCTTT.

In this sample, this clone turned up a few times. The chain combines TRBV4-1 with TRBJ2-5; the D is unclear. The CDR3 has 13 residues. Germline V gene lookup returns CDR1 MGHRA and CDR2 YSYEKL. V was cut by 1 base and J by 5 bases, with 8 bases left in between. The chain's CDR3 is CASSQGRLETQYF. CDR3 DNA: TGCGCCAGCAGCCAAGGTCGGTTGGAGACCCAGTACTTC.

The chain has TRBV5-1 and TRBJ1-2; 7 bases are shared with TRBD1. J lost 8 bases, V lost 0 bases, and 7 bases had no gene match. Per germline, CDR1 SGHRS and CDR2 YFSETQ. The length of the CDR3 is 14 residues. CDR3 protein: CASSLGTRGSGYTF. The CDR3 nucleotides are TGCGCCAGCAGCTTGGGGACCAGGGGGAGCGGCTACACCTTC.

DNA for the CDR3: TGCGCCAGCAGCTTGTCGACAGGGGTACACTATGGCTACACCTTC. Residues: CASSLSTGVHYGYTF. The rearrangement joins TRBV5-1 to TRBJ1-2; 8 bases are shared with TRBD1. Germline V gene data show CDR1 as SGHRS and CDR2 as YFSETQ. V lost 1 base to trimming and J lost 3 bases; unmatched junction nucleotides: 5. The CDR3 has 15 residues.